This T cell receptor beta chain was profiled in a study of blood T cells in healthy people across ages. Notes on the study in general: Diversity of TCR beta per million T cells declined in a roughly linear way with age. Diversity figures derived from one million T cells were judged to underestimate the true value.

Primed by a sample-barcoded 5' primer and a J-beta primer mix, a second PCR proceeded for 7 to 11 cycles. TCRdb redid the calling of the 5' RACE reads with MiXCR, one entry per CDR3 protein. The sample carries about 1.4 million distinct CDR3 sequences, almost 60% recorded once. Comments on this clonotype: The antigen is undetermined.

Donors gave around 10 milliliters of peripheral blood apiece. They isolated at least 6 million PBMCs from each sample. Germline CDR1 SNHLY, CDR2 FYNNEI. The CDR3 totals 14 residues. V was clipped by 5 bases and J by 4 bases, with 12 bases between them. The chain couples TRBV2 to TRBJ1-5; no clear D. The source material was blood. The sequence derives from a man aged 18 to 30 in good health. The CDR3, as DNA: TGTGCCAGCAGTCGCAGGACGAAAAATCAGCCCCAGCATTTT. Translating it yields CASSRRTKNQPQHF.